This TCR beta chain was recovered during a study of regulatory and conventional T cells in RAG deficiency. Study-level findings and limits: Shannon entropy was markedly lower and Simpson indices higher in RAG-deficient patients than control T-cell subsets. Shorter CDR3s in all patient subsets; >80% Treg-Tconv overlap in Omenn.

Turning to this clone: The antigen is unknown.

Genomic DNA came from blood conventional CD4+ T cells gated CD25-low CD127-high. J was trimmed by 4 bases and V by 6 bases; bases with no gene match: 6. This CDR3 is built from 15 residues. Germline CDR1 and CDR2: MDHEN and SYDVKM. TCRdb's copy holds only in-frame clones and misses some; the assay was immunoSEQ multiplex PCR. The sample lists around 23,000 clones, just under 95% occurring once. This sample was shared with a second study, whose subject was regulatory T cells. That work contributes: Amplification used 52 TRBV primers and 13 TRBJ primers. Skewed V and J usage and few unique V-J pairs marked patient repertoires, most in Tregs.

Sequencing was performed on CD4+ T cells sorted from blood. The sequence derives from a human donor in good health. The J gene is TRBJ1-5, the V gene TRBV28; 10 bases line up with TRBD1. CDR3 protein: CASRGDRGRNQPQHF. The CDR3 bases are TGTGCCAGCAGAGGGGACAGGGGAAGGAATCAGCCCCAGCATTTT.